This T cell receptor (beta chain) was retrieved from a study of blood T cells in healthy people across ages. The CDR3 has 15 residues. Per germline, CDR1 SSHAT and CDR2 FNYEAQ (reference sequence). Sample-barcoded 5' priming and a J-beta primer mix drove a second PCR of roughly 6 to 12 cycles. One entry per CDR3 protein, called by TCRdb with MiXCR from the 5' RACE reads. The sample carries 1.5 million or so distinct CDR3 sequences, roughly two fifths recorded once. The sequence derives from a woman aged 18-35 years in good health. The V call is TRBV7-7, the J call TRBJ2-5; 11 bases are a match to TRBD2. The sample was blood. The CDR3 DNA is TGTGCTACCTCCTTTAGCGGGGGGGCCCAAGAGACCCAGTACTTC. This sequence encodes CATSFSGGAQETQYF.